One and the same sample provided the 22 T cell receptor beta chains below, sequenced in a study of a mutant IDH1 vaccine in newly diagnosed glioma. Sample time point: baseline, week 1 (first vaccination visit). Treatment given: pre-vaccination baseline after standard-of-care therapy. Using immunoSEQ multiplex PCR, the repertoire was profiled, and TCRdb retains in-frame clones only, with some absent. The profile covers about 98,000 clones, with 80% to 90% appearing a single time and less than 0.65% taken by the ten largest. The specimen comprised PBMCs, sampled from a glioma patient treated with radiotherapy, temozolomide or both. These receptors originate from a woman aged 50 to 65 with glioma.

This chain links TRBV27 with TRBJ2-2; TRBD1 or TRBD2 may be the D gene (6 bases each). V lost 6 bases and J 4 bases, leaving 15 bases between the germline ends. CDR1 and CDR2 from the germline V gene are MNHEY and SMNVEV (reference sequence). The CDR3 has 15 residues. CDR3 sequence: CASSLTGAGTGELFF. The CDR3 nucleotides are TGTGCCAGCAGCCTAACGGGGGCCGGCACCGGGGAGCTGTTTTTT.

This clone came up a few times. This chain links TRBV9 with TRBJ2-1; TRBD2 matches at 7 bases. The germline gives CDR1 SGDLS, CDR2 YYNGEE. V trimming: 0 bases; J trimming: 0 bases; junction bases outside the gene matches: 6. There are 17 residues in the CDR3. This chain's CDR3 is CASSVGGLAASYNEQFF. The CDR3 nucleotides read TGTGCCAGCAGCGTAGGAGGGCTAGCGGCCTCCTACAATGAGCAGTTCTTC.

This clone was detected only a few times. Other DNA sequences in the sample encode the same CDR3. The chain has TRBV5-1 and TRBJ2-5; D not certain. Germline V CDR1 and CDR2: SGHRS, YFSETQ. The ends were cut back, 1 base at V and 5 bases at J, with 12 bases in the middle. The CDR3 loop spans 14 amino acids. CDR3 residues: CASSLMGPAETQYF. CDR3 coding DNA: TGCGCCAGCAGCTTGATGGGTCCGGCTGAGACCCAGTACTTC.

The gene calls are TRBV19 and TRBJ1-2; possibly TRBD1 for D (5 bases). The germline V gene has CDR1 LNHDA and CDR2 SQIVND (reference sequence). V shed 8 bases and J shed 1 base, with 17 bases lying between them. The CDR3 is made up of 15 amino acids. CDR3 loop: CASSRDVFFNYGYTF. The CDR3 DNA reads TGTGCCAGTTCCAGGGACGTCTTTTTTAACTATGGCTACACCTTC.

The chain recombines TRBV30 with TRBJ2-3; D perhaps matches TRBD1 (6 bases). CDR3 length: 15 amino acids. Germline V gives CDR1 GTSNPN, CDR2 SVGIG (reference sequence). Trimming took 2 bases from V and 0 from J, leaving 12 bases between them. The CDR3 region is CAWSTDSSSTDTQYF. The DNA of the CDR3 is TGTGCCTGGAGTACGGACAGCTCTAGCACAGATACGCAGTATTTT.

This chain uses TRBV5-1 with TRBJ2-3, with D perhaps TRBD2 (5 bases). The CDR3 contains 15 residues. Germline CDR1 SGHRS, CDR2 YFSETQ. The V gene lost 4 bases and the J gene lost 1 base, with 13 bases spanning the gap. The CDR3, as DNA: TGCGCCAGCAGCCTCGGAGGCGTCGGCACAGATACGCAGTATTTT. Translating it yields CASSLGGVGTDTQYF.

The chain is built from TRBV5-1 and TRBJ1-4; tentatively, D is TRBD1 (5 bases). The V gene's germline CDR1 is SGHRS and CDR2 YFSETQ. This CDR3 is 13 amino acids long. Trimming shortened V by 6 bases and J by 8 bases, and 14 bases separated the two germline ends. The CDR3 bases are TGCGCCAGCAAAGGGGACGGGAGCGAAAAACTGTTTTTT. Its translation: CASKGDGSEKLFF.

This clone was counted only a few times. This chain uses TRBV6-5 with TRBJ2-7, with 7 bases fitting TRBD2. The CDR3 sequence is 12 residues long. V was clipped by 6 bases and J by 9 bases; unmatched bases: 8. Germline CDR1 and CDR2: MNHEY and SVGAGI. The CDR3 sequence is CASSQGGGRQYF. The DNA for the CDR3 is TGTGCCAGCAGCCAGGGCGGCGGGAGGCAGTACTTC.

In its sample, this clone was seen once. V gene TRBV10-2 combines with J gene TRBJ1-1, with 7 bases matching TRBD1. Germline V gene lookup returns CDR1 WSHSY and CDR2 SAAADI. Trimming took 8 bases from V and 4 from J; bases not matched to a gene: 10. The CDR3 is 14 amino acids. CDR3 protein: CASRADRETTEAFF. The CDR3, as DNA: TGCGCCAGCCGAGCAGACAGGGAAACCACTGAAGCTTTCTTT.

This chain links TRBV11-2 with TRBJ2-3; 9 positions match TRBD1. Germline V gives CDR1 SGHAT, CDR2 FQNNGV. The J segment lost 6 bases and the V segment lost 6 bases, leaving 7 bases of the junction unmatched. The CDR3 totals 14 residues. The CDR3 DNA reads as TGTGCCAGCAGTCCCGGGACAGGGAAGGATACGCAGTATTTT. Translation: CASSPGTGKDTQYF.

This clone was counted only a few times. The V gene is TRBV5-1, the J gene TRBJ1-1; D unresolved. CDR1 and CDR2 (germline): SGHRS, YFSETQ. Trimming took off 0 bases at V and 4 bases at J, with 10 bases between the two ends. CDR3 size: 14 residues. The CDR3 bases are TGCGCCAGCAGCTTGGTGGGATCGAGCACTGAAGCTTTCTTT. As protein: CASSLVGSSTEAFF. Looking up the rest from reference TRBV5-1 and TRBJ1-1 gives the full variable domain: KAGVTQTPRYLIKTRGQQVTLSCSPISGHRSVSWYQQTPGQGLQFLFEYFSETQRNKGNFPGRFSGRQFSNSRSEMNVSTLELGDSALYLCASSLVGSSTEAFFGQGTRLTVV.

The V gene is TRBV5-4, the J gene TRBJ1-1; no firm D call. This CDR3 has 17 amino acids. V shed 3 bases and J shed 0 bases, with 18 bases lying between them. Germline V gene lookup returns CDR1 SGHNT and CDR2 YYREEE (reference sequence). The CDR3 DNA sequence: TGTGCCAGCAGCTCCCCTCTTACCAGGTTTTTGAACACTGAAGCTTTCTTT. As protein: CASSSPLTRFLNTEAFF.

The chain carries TRBV6-6 and TRBJ2-7, with no clear D. The V end lost 7 bases, the J end lost 4 bases, and 11 bases lay between the germline ends. Germline values: CDR1 MNHNY, CDR2 SVGAGI (reference sequence). The CDR3 runs 12 residues. CDR3 DNA sequence: TGTGCCAGCACGAGTCGCTCATACGAGCAGTACTTC. Its translation is CASTSRSYEQYF.

Concerning this clone: The same CDR3 also results from other DNA sequences found in this sample. This chain joins TRBV5-1 and TRBJ2-5; D uncertain. The CDR3 totals 11 residues. Germline assignment: CDR1 SGHRS and CDR2 YFSETQ. Trimming left V 0 bases short and J 5 bases short, with 2 bases between. The CDR3 protein is CASSLAETQYF. CDR3 DNA sequence: TGCGCCAGCAGCTTGGCCGAGACCCAGTACTTC.

The chain joins TRBV28 to TRBJ2-3; 10 bases align to TRBD2. The germline gives CDR1 MDHEN, CDR2 SYDVKM. Trimming cost V 8 bases and J 5 bases; bases outside gene matches: 10. The CDR3 spans 15 residues. CDR3 nucleotides: TGTGCCAGCGGAAGGACTAGCGGTTGGGTAGATACGCAGTATTTT. Translated: CASGRTSGWVDTQYF.

This chain links TRBV29-1 with TRBJ2-1; 8 bases align to TRBD1. V was pared by 5 bases and J by 4 bases, with 4 bases of the junction left unmatched. The V gene's germline CDR1 is SQVTM and CDR2 ANQGSEA. This CDR3 spans 13 amino acids. Written as DNA, the CDR3 is TGCAGCGTTCGGGACAGGCCATACAATGAGCAGTTCTTC. Encoded protein: CSVRDRPYNEQFF.

This rearrangement joins TRBV15 to TRBJ2-7; D call uncertain. The CDR3 consists of 15 residues. The V end was cut by 3 bases, the J end by 3 bases, with 15 bases between. The germline V gene encodes CDR1 LNHNV and CDR2 YYDKDF (reference sequence). CDR3 sequence: CATSRDSRGNYEQYF. The CDR3 DNA sequence: TGTGCCACCAGCAGGGATTCTCGCGGTAACTACGAGCAGTACTTC. The variable domain in full, with the rest retrieved from reference TRBV15 and TRBJ2-7, is DAMVIQNPRYQVTQFGKPVTLSCSQTLNHNVMYWYQQKSSQAPKLLFHYYDKDFNNEADTPDNFQSRRPNTSFCFLDIRSPGLGDTAMYLCATSRDSRGNYEQYFGPGTRLTVT.

The rearrangement uses TRBV5-6 and TRBJ1-2; D is unclear. Germline-derived CDR1 and CDR2 are SGHDT and YYEEEE. The ends were cut back, 4 bases at V and 4 bases at J, with 11 bases in the middle. The CDR3 is 13 residues long. In DNA form, the CDR3 reads TGTGCCAGCAGCGCGGTATTTAGCTATGGCTACACCTTC. It is translated as CASSAVFSYGYTF.

The V call is TRBV5-1, the J call TRBJ2-7; 11 positions agree with TRBD1. Germline CDR1 is SGHRS and CDR2 is YFSETQ. The CDR3 runs 17 residues. V dropped 0 bases and J dropped 6; count of bases not matched to a gene: 11. CDR3 sequence: CASSLAVGGQGAGEQYF. CDR3 DNA sequence: TGCGCCAGCAGCTTGGCCGTCGGAGGACAGGGGGCGGGCGAGCAGTACTTC.

The chain recombines TRBV6-1 with TRBJ1-2; 9 positions agree with TRBD1. This CDR3 spans 15 amino acids. Germline CDR1 MNHNS, CDR2 SASEGT. Germline trimming cut 4 bases from V and 0 bases from J; bases unmatched to any gene: 3. Here the CDR3 reads CASSVGTGTNYGYTF. The CDR3, as DNA: TGTGCCAGCAGTGTCGGGACAGGGACTAACTATGGCTACACCTTC.

Points on this clone: The junction departs from germline at one end; a sequencing error may be responsible. The CDR3 sequence: CASSLSTGSTNEKLFF. The DNA of the CDR3 is TGTGCCAGCAGTCTATCTACAGGGTCAACTAATGAAAAACTGTTTTTT. The chain is built from TRBV27 and TRBJ1-4, with a tentative D call TRBD1 (6 bases). CDR1 MNHEY and CDR2 SMNVEV come from the germline V gene (reference sequence). CDR3 length equals 16 residues. Combining the CDR3 with reference TRBV27 and TRBJ1-4 gives the whole variable domain EAQVTQNPRYLITVTGKKLTVTCSQNMNHEYMSWYRQDPGLGLRQIYYSMNVEVTDKGDVPEGYKVSRKEKRNFPLILESPSPNQTSLYFCASSLSTGSTNEKLFFGSGTQLSVL.

The sample holds a few counts of this clone. The chain couples TRBV11-3 to TRBJ2-7; 9 bases line up with TRBD1. Germline assignment: CDR1 SGHNT and CDR2 YENEEA. The CDR3 is made up of 15 amino acids. V was clipped by 5 bases and J by 3 bases; unmatched bases: 8. CDR3 residues: CASSQGTGPNYEQYF. DNA of the CDR3: TGTGCCAGCAGCCAGGGGACAGGGCCCAACTACGAGCAGTACTTC.